These T cell receptor beta chains were read from a single sample in a study of blood T cell repertoires in COVID-19. Sequenced by immunoSEQ multiplex PCR; TCRdb stores in-frame clones only, minus some. Of hundreds of thousands of clones listed, roughly nine tenths are singletons. The sequenced material came from peripheral blood. Receptors were obtained from a woman in her 50s with COVID-19, enrolled during active disease. The CDR3 runs from the conserved cysteine through the conserved F or W.

V gene,J gene,CDR3 protein
TRBV30,TRBJ1-4,CAWSVYQVSNEKLFF
TRBV12-3/TRBV12-4,TRBJ2-7,CASSSDRRVYF
TRBV11-2,TRBJ2-7,CASSLAPSRSYEQYF
TRBV28,TRBJ1-4,CASSRDGEEKLFF
TRBV7-2,TRBJ1-1,CASSFKWPEAFF
TRBV3-1/TRBV3-2,TRBJ2-2,CASSQVNLRDRDTGELFF
TRBV24-1,TRBJ2-5,CATRNSGQETQYF
TRBV28,TRBJ1-1,CASRLIGAEAFF
TRBV18,TRBJ1-2,CASSPPPGYGYTF
TRBV7-2,TRBJ2-7,CASSLAGGRDEQYF
TRBV5-1,TRBJ2-1,CASRPFPSGGGDNEQFF
TRBV30,TRBJ2-7,CAWSKRGESSYEQYF
TRBV12-5,TRBJ1-3,CASGPLGNTIYF
TRBV27,TRBJ2-1,CAGTSGGFYNEQFF
TRBV2,TRBJ2-7,CAPQTGPGGGEQYF
TRBV4-1,TRBJ1-2,CASSQDHGTGYGYTF
TRBV4-2,TRBJ2-1,CASSRSKWGGKGSYNEQFF
TRBV10-1,TRBJ1-4,CASIDFWTRLVGLFF
TRBV9,TRBJ1-6,CASSVAMSGGWSPLHF